The subject of this entry is one TCR beta chain. Its antigen is not identified. Produced via immunoSEQ multiplex PCR; TCRdb's table is partial and in-frame only. The sample yields about 1 million clones, approximately 76% seen once. The CDR3 contains 15 residues. Germline loops: CDR1 SGHNT, CDR2 YYREEE (reference sequence). V lost 4 bases, J lost 1 base, and 11 bases lay in between. These data belong to a study of shared clonotypes between healthy human individuals. Notes on the study in general: Sampling included only blood; tissue repertoires likely differ.

What was sequenced was memory CD4+ T cells sorted from blood. As to subset: CD45RA-negative fraction. The rearrangement uses TRBV5-4 and TRBJ2-2; weak D call: TRBD1 (6 bases). This clonotype originated in a young man in good health. This chain's CDR3 is CASSLGTKNTGELFF. CDR3 nucleotides: TGTGCCAGCAGCCTCGGGACAAAGAACACCGGGGAGCTGTTTTTT.